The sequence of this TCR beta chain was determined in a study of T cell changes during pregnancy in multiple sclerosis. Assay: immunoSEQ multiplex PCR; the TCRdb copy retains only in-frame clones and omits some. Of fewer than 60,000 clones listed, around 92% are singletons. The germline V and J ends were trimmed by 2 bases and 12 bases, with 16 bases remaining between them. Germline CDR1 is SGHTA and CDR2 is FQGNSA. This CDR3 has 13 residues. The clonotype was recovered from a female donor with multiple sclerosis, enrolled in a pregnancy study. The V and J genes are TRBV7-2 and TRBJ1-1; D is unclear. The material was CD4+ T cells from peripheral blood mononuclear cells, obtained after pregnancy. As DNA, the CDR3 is TGTGCCAGCAGCTTAAACCAGGTATCTTTGACTTTCTTT. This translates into CASSLNQVSLTFF.